The source of this T cell receptor beta chain is a study of radiation and T cells in renal cell carcinoma. Clones were read by immunoSEQ multiplex PCR, and TCRdb kept only the in-frame ones, dropping some. The profile covers 97,000 or so clones, with 65% to 90% appearing a single time and approximately 7.7% taken by the ten largest. The CDR3 contains 15 residues. V shed 5 bases and J 7 bases; nucleotides not matched to a gene: 10. Germline loops: CDR1 SGHAT, CDR2 FQNNGV. This clone was seen a handful of times. As for time point: blood 4 weeks post-SBRT, at nephrectomy. The treatment denotes: 15 Gy SBRT to primary tumor, nephrectomy 4 weeks later. Blood was sampled at baseline, 2 weeks and 4 weeks after SBRT.

The sample in question was blood, obtained from a patient whose treatment included radiotherapy and nephrectomy. The rearrangement uses TRBV11-2 and TRBJ2-2; TRBD2 aligns across 7 bases. This receptor was taken from a man aged 55 to 70 with renal cell carcinoma. The CDR3: CASSKTGGGSGELFF. In nucleotides, the CDR3 is TGTGCCAGCAGCAAAACGGGAGGAGGTAGCGGGGAGCTGTTTTTT.